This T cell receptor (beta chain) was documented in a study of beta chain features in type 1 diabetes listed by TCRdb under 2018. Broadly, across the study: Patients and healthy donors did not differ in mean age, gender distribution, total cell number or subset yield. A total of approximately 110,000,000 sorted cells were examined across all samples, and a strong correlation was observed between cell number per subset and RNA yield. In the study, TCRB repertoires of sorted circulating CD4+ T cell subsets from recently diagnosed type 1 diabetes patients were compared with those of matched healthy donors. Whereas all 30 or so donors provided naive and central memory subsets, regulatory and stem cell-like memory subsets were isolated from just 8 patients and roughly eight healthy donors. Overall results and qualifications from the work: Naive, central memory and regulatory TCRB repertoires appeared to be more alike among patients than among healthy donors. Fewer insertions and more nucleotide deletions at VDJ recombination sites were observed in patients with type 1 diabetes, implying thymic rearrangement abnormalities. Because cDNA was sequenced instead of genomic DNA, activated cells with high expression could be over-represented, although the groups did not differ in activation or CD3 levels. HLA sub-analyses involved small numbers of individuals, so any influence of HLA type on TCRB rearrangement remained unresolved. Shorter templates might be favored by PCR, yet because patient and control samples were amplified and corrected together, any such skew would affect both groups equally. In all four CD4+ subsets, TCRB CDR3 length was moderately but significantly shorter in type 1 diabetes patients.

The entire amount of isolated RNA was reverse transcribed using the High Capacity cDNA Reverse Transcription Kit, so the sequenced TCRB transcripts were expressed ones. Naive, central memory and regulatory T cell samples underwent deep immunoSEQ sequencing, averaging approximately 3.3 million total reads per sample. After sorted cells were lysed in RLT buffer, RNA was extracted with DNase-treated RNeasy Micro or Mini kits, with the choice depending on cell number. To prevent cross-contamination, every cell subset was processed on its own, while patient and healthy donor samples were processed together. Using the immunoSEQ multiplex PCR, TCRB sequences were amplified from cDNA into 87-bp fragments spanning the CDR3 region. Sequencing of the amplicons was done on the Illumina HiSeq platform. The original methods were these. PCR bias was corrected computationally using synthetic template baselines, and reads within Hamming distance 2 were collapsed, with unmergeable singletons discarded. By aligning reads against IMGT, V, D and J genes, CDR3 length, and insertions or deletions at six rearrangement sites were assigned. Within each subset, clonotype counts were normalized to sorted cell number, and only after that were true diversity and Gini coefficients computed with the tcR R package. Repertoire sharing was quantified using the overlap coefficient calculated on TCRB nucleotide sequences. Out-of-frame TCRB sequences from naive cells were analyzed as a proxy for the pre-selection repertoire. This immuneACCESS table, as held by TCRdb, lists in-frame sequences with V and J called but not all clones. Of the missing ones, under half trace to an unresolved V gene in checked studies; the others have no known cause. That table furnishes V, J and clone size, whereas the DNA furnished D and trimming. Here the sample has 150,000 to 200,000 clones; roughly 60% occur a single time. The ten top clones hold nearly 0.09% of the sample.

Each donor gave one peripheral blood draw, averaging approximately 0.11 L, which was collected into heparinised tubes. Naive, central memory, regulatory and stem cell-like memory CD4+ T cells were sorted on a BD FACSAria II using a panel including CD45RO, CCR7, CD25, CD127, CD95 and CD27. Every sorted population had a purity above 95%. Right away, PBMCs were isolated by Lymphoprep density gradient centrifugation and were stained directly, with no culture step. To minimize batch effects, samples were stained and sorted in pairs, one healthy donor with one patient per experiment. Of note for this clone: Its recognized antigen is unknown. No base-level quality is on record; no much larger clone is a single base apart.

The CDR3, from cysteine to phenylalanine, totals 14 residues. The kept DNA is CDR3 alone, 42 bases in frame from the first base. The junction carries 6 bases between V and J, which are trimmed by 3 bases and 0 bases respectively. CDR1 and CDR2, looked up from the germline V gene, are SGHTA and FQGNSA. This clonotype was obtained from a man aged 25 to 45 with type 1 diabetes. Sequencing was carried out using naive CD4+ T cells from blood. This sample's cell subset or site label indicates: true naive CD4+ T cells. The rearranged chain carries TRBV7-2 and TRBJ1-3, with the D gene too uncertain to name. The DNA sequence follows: TGTGCCAGCAGCTTGGGGAACTCTGGAAACACCATATATTTT. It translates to CASSLGNSGNTIYF.